The clone carrying this T cell receptor (delta chain) was seen many times. The target antigen is unknown. The record originates from a study of DNA immune sequencing with unique molecular identifiers. Study at large: The sample holds FACS-enriched γδ T cells from PBMC. Inputs: 95 to 100 ng DNA from enriched γδ cells, 1 ug from non-enriched PBMCs.

Whole-study results and caveats: TRD sequences lacking matching primers are not detectable by this approach. The most frequent TRD pairing among healthy donor clonotypes was TRDV2-TRDJ1.

The CDR3 is made up of 14 amino acids. V was pared by 3 bases and J by 0 bases, with 3 bases of the junction left unmatched. CDR1 and CDR2 (germline): GEAIGNYY, EKD. Primers for all 8 TRDV and 4 TRDJ genes amplified genomic DNA in 32-plex. The library had 12-nucleotide UMIs introduced over 3 barcoding cycles, then a second adapter PCR. TCRdb fed the multiplex PCR reads to CATT. The table has around 5,400 delta-chain clones, about a tenth seen once. The genes are TRDV2 and TRDJ1; 7 bases are shared with TRDD3. Specimen: gamma-delta T cells enriched from blood buffy coat, or unenriched PBMCs (not recorded which). The source of this sequence is a human donor in good health. Here the CDR3 reads CACDWGTHTDKLIF. CDR3 nucleotides: TGTGCCTGTGACTGGGGGACCCACACCGATAAACTCATCTTT.